This T cell receptor beta chain emerged from a study of blood T cell repertoires in COVID-19. Study information: T cells, B-cell-depleted T cells, or PBMCs supplied cDNA or gDNA.

Trimming left V 6 bases short and J 0 bases short, with 15 bases between. The CDR3 runs to 15 residues. Germline loops: CDR1 MDHEN, CDR2 SYDVKM. Participant reports of clinical history set cohort assignment. Per the original methods: It was from reference gene primer amplification that nucleated cell counts were estimated. The method was immunoSEQ multiplex PCR; TCRdb's version includes in-frame clones alone and lacks a portion of them. V and J calls and clone size are those listed in that table; D and trimming were worked out from the DNA. The sample has fewer than 300,000 clones; 85% to 90% are singletons.

This rearrangement joins TRBV28 to TRBJ2-7, with D tentatively TRBD2 (5 bases). Material for sequencing was PBMCs or T cells enriched from blood (not recorded which). This receptor was taken from a man between 18 and 35 years old who had recovered from COVID-19. CDR3 sequence (DNA): TGTGCCAGCAGCGGACCCCCGGGAAGCTCCTACGAGCAGTACTTC. Translated: CASSGPPGSSYEQYF. Supplemented by reference TRBV28 and TRBJ2-7, the full variable domain reads DVKVTQSSRYLVKRTGEKVFLECVQDMDHENMFWYRQDPGLGLRLIYFSYDVKMKEKGDIPEGYSVSREKKERFSLILESASTNQTSMYLCASSGPPGSSYEQYFGPGTRLTVT.